The 8 T cell receptor beta chains reported below all come from one sample, sequenced in a study of naive and memory T cell subsets. Findings and limits, study-wide: Naive repertoires, especially CD8, held a few larger clonotypes, possibly memory cells re-expressing CD45RA.

Both TRBC1 and TRBC2 were covered by a beta constant-region primer of two equimolar oligonucleotides. The ligated cDNA underwent four PCR rounds using SP2 and nested alpha and beta constant-region primers. TCRdb analysed the UMI-ligation and nested PCR reads with MiXCR anew, one entry per CDR3 protein. The data show over 110,000 distinct CDR3 sequences, with about 20% seen just once and about 0.63% held by the top ten. No antigen has been assigned to these receptors. Sequenced: naive CD8+ T cells from blood. The source of these receptors is a human donor in good health.

This chain links TRBV5-1 with TRBJ1-2, with 11 bases identical to TRBD1. This CDR3 is 15 amino acids long. The germline V gene encodes CDR1 SGHRS and CDR2 YFSETQ. J gave up 6 bases and V 0 bases, and 4 bases lay outside the gene matches. CDR3 residues: CASSLERTGGDGYTF. CDR3 DNA sequence: TGCGCCAGCAGCTTGGAAAGGACAGGGGGCGATGGCTACACCTTC.

Here the CDR3 reads CASSYSRRGLGNTIYF. In nucleotides, the CDR3 is TGTGCCAGCAGTTACTCGCGCAGGGGACTTGGAAACACCATATATTTT. V and J are TRBV6-5 and TRBJ1-3; D may be TRBD1 (6 bases). The germline CDR1 and CDR2 sequences are MNHEY and SVGAGI. This CDR3 contains 16 residues. V lost 0 bases, J lost 3 bases, and 12 bases lay in between.

The gene calls are TRBV12-3 or TRBV12-4 and TRBJ1-5; a possible D gene is TRBD1 (5 bases). The length of the CDR3 is 15 residues. Trimming stripped 2 bases from V and 4 bases from J, with 12 bases between. CDR3 coding DNA: TGTGCCAGCAGTTTACCAGGGTTTTGGAATCAGCCCCAGCATTTT. It yields the protein CASSLPGFWNQPQHF.

The chain combines TRBV27 with TRBJ1-6; tentative D call: TRBD1 (5 bases). The CDR3 is 17 amino acids. Germline V gene data show CDR1 as MNHEY and CDR2 as SMNVEV (reference sequence). V lost 0 bases, J lost 7 bases, and 16 bases lay in between. The CDR3 protein is CASSLSRGSRGNSPLHF. In DNA form, the CDR3 reads TGTGCCAGCAGTTTATCCCGGGGGTCTAGGGGAAATTCACCCCTCCACTTT.

This clonotype was seen more than once but under ten times. The V call is TRBV30, the J call TRBJ1-5; possibly TRBD1 for D (6 bases). CDR1 and CDR2 from the germline V gene are GTSNPN and SVGIG (reference sequence). The CDR3 sequence is 16 residues long. V dropped 1 base and J dropped 5 bases, with 18 bases sitting between them. The CDR3 loop reads CAWSGRDIGQDQPQHF. CDR3 nucleotides: TGTGCCTGGAGTGGCCGGGACATCGGGCAGGATCAGCCCCAGCATTTT.

This clonotype appeared once. The V call is TRBV2, the J call TRBJ2-3; D call uncertain. CDR1 is SNHLY and CDR2 is FYNNEI in the germline V gene. There are 17 residues in the CDR3. V dropped 6 bases and J dropped 3 bases, with 22 bases sitting between them. Here the CDR3 DNA reads TGTGCCAGCAGGACGGGTGCCCTAAATTCCCCTACAGATACGCAGTATTTT. It codes for CASRTGALNSPTDTQYF.

This clonotype was seen a few times. In DNA, the CDR3 is TGTGCCAGCAGCTTGGACACCGGGCAGTACGAGCAGTACTTC. This gives the protein CASSLDTGQYEQYF. This chain connects TRBV7-2 to TRBJ2-7; maybe TRBD1 (5 bases). The CDR3 spans 14 residues. Germline V lookup: CDR1 SGHTA, CDR2 FQGNSA. V lost 3 bases, J lost 4 bases, and 13 bases lay in between.

The chain uses TRBV10-3 and TRBJ1-2; TRBD1 matches 11 bases. The V and J ends lost 4 bases and 0 bases, in that order; junction bases with no gene match: 1. Germline CDR1 reads ENHRY; CDR2 reads SYGVKD. CDR3 length: 15 amino acids. CDR3 coding DNA: TGTGCCATCAGTGGGGGACAGGGGGCTAACTATGGCTACACCTTC. This encodes CAISGGQGANYGYTF.